A single sample gave rise to the 20 T cell receptor beta chains below, sequenced in a study of blood T cell repertoires in COVID-19. Clones were read by immunoSEQ multiplex PCR, and TCRdb kept only the in-frame ones, dropping some. The table shows 55,000 to 75,000 clones, with more than 75% occurring only once. The material sequenced was peripheral blood. The receptors come from a man aged 45-65 years with active COVID-19.

The rearrangement links TRBV9 to TRBJ2-2; 7 nucleotides agree with TRBD2. Germline lookup yields CDR1 SGDLS and CDR2 YYNGEE. The ends lost 0 bases at V and 5 bases at J; junction bases unmatched: 7. The CDR3 consists of 16 residues. This chain's CDR3 is CASSVVPSGATGELFF. For the CDR3, the DNA is TGTGCCAGCAGCGTAGTTCCTAGCGGAGCTACCGGGGAGCTGTTTTTT. Variable domain in full (rest from reference TRBV9 and TRBJ2-2): DSGVTQTPKHLITATGQRVTLRCSPRSGDLSVYWYQQSLDQGLQFLIQYYNGEERAKGNILERFSAQQFPDLHSELNLSSLELGDSALYFCASSVVPSGATGELFFGEGSRLTVL.

The chain combines TRBV19 with TRBJ1-5; the D gene is possibly TRBD1 (5 bases). The length of the CDR3 is 15 residues. Germline V gene data show CDR1 as LNHDA and CDR2 as SQIVND (reference sequence). V shed 3 bases and J shed 5 bases, with 14 bases lying between them. The CDR3 DNA follows: TGTGCCAGTAGTATCACATCGGACACATATCAGCCCCAGCATTTT. Translation gives CASSITSDTYQPQHF.

The chain carries TRBV27 and TRBJ2-7, with 9 nucleotides matching TRBD2. The CDR3 contains 14 residues. In germline, CDR1 is MNHEY, CDR2 SMNVEV (reference sequence). Unmatched junction bases numbered 3, after V lost 6 bases and J lost 0 bases. The CDR3, as DNA: TGTGCCAGCAGGAGGGGACTAGCCTCCTACGAGCAGTACTTC. This sequence encodes CASRRGLASYEQYF.

The V gene is TRBV14, the J gene TRBJ2-3; D is undetermined. V lost 4 bases to trimming and J lost 0 bases, with 11 bases between them. This CDR3 comprises 15 residues. Germline lookup yields CDR1 SGHDN and CDR2 FVKESK. In DNA, the CDR3 is TGTGCCAGCAGCCGCGACGCGGTGAGCACAGATACGCAGTATTTT. It translates to CASSRDAVSTDTQYF.

This clone was counted many times. The rearrangement uses TRBV19 and TRBJ2-1; D call uncertain. Germline CDR1 LNHDA, CDR2 SQIVND (reference sequence). CDR3 length: 13 amino acids. Between the trimmed V and J ends, which lost 1 base and 6 bases, there was a span of 7 bases. CDR3 DNA: TGTGCCAGTAGTATAGCTGGGCTCAATGAGCAGTTCTTC. As protein: CASSIAGLNEQFF.

The V gene is TRBV7-2, the J gene TRBJ2-1; tentatively, D is TRBD2 (5 bases). This CDR3 is 16 amino acids long. In germline, CDR1 is SGHTA, CDR2 FQGNSA. Trimming took 5 bases from V and 7 from J, leaving 21 bases between them. CDR3 sequence: CASSHNRRTSGNEQFF. The DNA of the CDR3 is TGTGCCAGCAGCCATAACCGACGGACCTCGGGAAATGAGCAGTTCTTC.

The chain has TRBV19 and TRBJ2-2, with 9 bases fitting TRBD2. CDR3 length: 15 residues. CDR1 is LNHDA and CDR2 is SQIVND in the germline V gene (reference sequence). V dropped 10 bases and J dropped 1; count of bases not matched to a gene: 7. The CDR3 spells CATYSGGLNTGELFF. CDR3 DNA: TGTGCCACTTATAGCGGGGGCCTGAACACCGGGGAGCTGTTTTTT.

This chain uses TRBV24-1 with TRBJ2-1, with D unresolved. V was clipped by 3 bases and J by 5 bases, with 16 bases between them. The CDR3 is made up of 16 amino acids. The germline gives CDR1 KGHDR, CDR2 SFDVKD. CDR3 loop: CATSDSAPMKDNEQFF. CDR3 coding DNA: TGTGCCACCAGTGATAGCGCCCCAATGAAGGACAATGAGCAGTTCTTC.

This clone was seen a handful of times. This chain joins TRBV7-2 and TRBJ1-1; 7 positions agree with TRBD1. The CDR3 extends over 15 amino acids. Per germline, CDR1 SGHTA and CDR2 FQGNSA. V trimming: 1 base; J trimming: 8 bases; junction bases outside the gene matches: 10. CDR3 sequence (DNA): TGTGCCAGCAGCTTAGTTGGAGGGGGCGTGTCGGAAGCTTTCTTT. It translates to CASSLVGGGVSEAFF.

This clone appeared a few times. The chain has TRBV6-5 and TRBJ1-4; TRBD1 agrees at 7 bases. This CDR3 spans 14 amino acids. Germline V lookup: CDR1 MNHEY, CDR2 SVGAGI. With 6 bases clipped from V and 7 bases from J, the junction kept 8 bases outside the gene matches. The CDR3 DNA reads as TGTGCCAGCAGGAGGATGACAGGGTTTGAAAAACTGTTTTTT. Translation gives CASRRMTGFEKLFF.

This rearrangement joins TRBV9 to TRBJ1-2; 12 nucleotides agree with TRBD1. Germline V lookup: CDR1 SGDLS, CDR2 YYNGEE. The CDR3 totals 17 residues. J was trimmed by 8 bases and V by 0 bases; bases with no gene match: 11. Here the CDR3 DNA reads TGTGCCAGCAGCGTAGCCATCGGGACAGGGGGCGCCGGGGGCTACACCTTC. Translated, it gives CASSVAIGTGGAGGYTF.

J is TRBJ1-4 and V is TRBV6-5, with D possibly being TRBD1 (5 bases). The CDR3 totals 15 residues. CDR1 is MNHEY, CDR2 SVGAGI, per germline. V lost 0 bases and J 5 bases, leaving 10 bases between the germline ends. The CDR3 sequence: CASSYSAGPNEKLFF. DNA of the CDR3: TGTGCCAGCAGTTACTCGGCAGGGCCCAATGAAAAACTGTTTTTT.

There are a few counts of this clone. The chain is built from TRBV7-6 and TRBJ2-3; 8 bases line up with TRBD2. The CDR3 covers 15 residues. Losses at the gene ends were 5 bases for V and 6 bases for J; bases not matched to a gene: 10. Germline CDR1 is SGHVS and CDR2 is FNYEAQ. The chain's CDR3 is CASSPRGGLSDTQYF. As DNA, the CDR3 is TGTGCCAGCAGCCCTCGGGGGGGCCTCTCTGATACGCAGTATTTT.

In nucleotides, the CDR3 is TGTGCCAGCAGCGTAGGAAGGGGCACTGAAGCTTTCTTT. The encoded protein is CASSVGRGTEAFF. The rearrangement uses TRBV9 and TRBJ1-1; possible D gene TRBD1, 5 bases. Germline CDR1 is SGDLS and CDR2 is YYNGEE. Deletions cut 0 bases from V and 4 bases from J, with 7 bases between. The CDR3 contains 13 residues.

V is TRBV5-1 and J is TRBJ1-2, with D perhaps TRBD1 (6 bases). V dropped 4 bases and J dropped 4 bases, with 17 bases sitting between them. CDR1 and CDR2 from the germline V gene are SGHRS and YFSETQ. CDR3 length: 15 amino acids. The CDR3 sequence is CASSPATGRGYGYTF. CDR3 nucleotide sequence: TGCGCCAGCAGCCCAGCTACAGGGAGAGGCTATGGCTACACCTTC.

This chain uses TRBV7-6 with TRBJ2-5, with 10 bases lining up with TRBD1. The germline V gene encodes CDR1 SGHVS and CDR2 FNYEAQ. V was pared by 1 base and J by 5 bases, with 4 bases of the junction left unmatched. The CDR3 sequence is 15 residues long. The CDR3 DNA follows: TGTGCCAGCAGCTTAGGACAGGGGGCGGAGGAGACCCAGTACTTC. Residues: CASSLGQGAEETQYF.

The genes are TRBV5-4 and TRBJ2-2; TRBD1 aligns across 7 bases. Per the germline V gene, CDR1 is SGHNT and CDR2 is YYREEE (reference sequence). The CDR3 contains 15 residues. Trimming took 2 bases from V and 3 from J; bases not matched to a gene: 4. The DNA for the CDR3 is TGTGCCAGCAGCTTCTCAGACAGGGACACCGGGGAGCTGTTTTTT. This gives the protein CASSFSDRDTGELFF.

The rearrangement uses TRBV30 and TRBJ2-3, with 12 bases aligning to TRBD2. Per germline, CDR1 GTSNPN and CDR2 SVGIG (reference sequence). The CDR3 has 15 amino acids. V lost 5 bases to trimming and J lost 6 bases; unmatched junction nucleotides: 9. The CDR3 sequence is CAWSETSGSLDTQYF. In DNA form, the CDR3 reads TGTGCCTGGTCTGAGACTAGCGGGAGTTTGGATACGCAGTATTTT.

This rearrangement joins TRBV5-1 to TRBJ1-1, with a possible D match to TRBD1 (5 bases). Germline V gene data show CDR1 as SGHRS and CDR2 as YFSETQ. This CDR3 has 13 amino acids. Trimming removed 4 bases from V and 7 bases from J, with 14 bases in between. CDR3 in DNA: TGCGCCAGCAGCCCGCTGACAGTCCTTGAAGCTTTCTTT. Protein sequence: CASSPLTVLEAFF.

This rearrangement joins TRBV19 to TRBJ2-7, with 10 positions matching TRBD1. The CDR3 spans 13 residues. CDR1 is LNHDA and CDR2 is SQIVND in the germline V gene (reference sequence). V lost 8 bases, J lost 4 bases, and 5 bases stayed unmatched. The DNA for the CDR3 is TGTGCCAGTGGACAGGGGGTTTCGTACGAGCAGTACTTC. The encoded protein is CASGQGVSYEQYF.